The 31 T cell receptor beta chains listed next were all sequenced from one sample in a study of tumor-infiltrating lymphocytes in primary liver carcinoma. Production of TCR beta cDNA used around 500 ng total RNA together with a constant-region primer. A slightly modified ARM-PCR protocol with three nested multiplex PCR rounds produced these TCR beta libraries. Amplification in the first two PCR rounds was performed using TRBV1-TRBV30 forward primers and a C-beta reverse primer for 10 cycles each. TCRdb fed the multiplex PCR reads into MiXCR, producing one record per CDR3 protein. The table lists roughly 330,000 distinct CDR3 sequences, about 61% of them singletons. The study extracted blood RNA from unsorted whole blood and also extracted germline DNA. Material for sequencing was peripheral blood. These receptors originate from a man in his forties or fifties with primary liver carcinoma and hepatitis B virus infection.

The CDR3 nucleotides are TGTGCCAGCTCACGGCGGGGGGCAGGAGTCACAGATACGCAGTATTTT. It codes for CASSRRGAGVTDTQYF. This rearrangement joins TRBV18 to TRBJ2-3, with 8 bases matching TRBD2. Germline lookup yields CDR1 KGHSH and CDR2 LQKENI. The CDR3 contains 16 residues. Germline trimming cut 4 bases from V and 2 bases from J; bases unmatched to any gene: 8.

A word on this clonotype: A junction boundary mismatches the germline segment, possibly from a read error. This chain joins TRBV11-2 and TRBJ2-1, with D possibly matching TRBD1 (5 bases). Germline V gene data show CDR1 as SGHAT and CDR2 as FQNNGV. The CDR3 is 15 residues long. This CDR3 is CASSLVGNQDNKQFF. As DNA, the CDR3 is TGTGCCAGCAGCTTAGTAGGGAATCAGGACAATAAGCAATTCTTC. Full variable domain (missing parts from reference TRBV11-2 and TRBJ2-1): EAGVAQSPRYKIIEKRQSVAFWCNPISGHATLYWYQQILGQGPKLLIQFQNNGVVDDSQLPKDRFSAERLKGVDSTLKIQPAKLEDSAVYLCASSLVGNQDNKQFFGPGTRLTVL.

This clonotype was counted once. V gene TRBV10-1 combines with J gene TRBJ2-3, with D possibly called TRBD1 or TRBD2 (5 bases each). CDR1 is WNHNN and CDR2 is SYGVQD in the germline V gene (reference sequence). The CDR3 is made up of 16 amino acids. Between the trimmed V and J ends, which lost 4 bases and 2 bases, there was a span of 16 bases. CDR3 loop: CASSGKTEGDTDTQYF. The CDR3 nucleotides read TGCGCCAGCAGTGGGAAGACAGAGGGAGACACAGATACGCAGTATTTT.

This clonotype was counted a single time. V and J are TRBV11-2 and TRBJ2-4, with D maybe TRBD1 (5 bases). V lost 6 bases and J lost 11, with 14 bases in between. This CDR3 region has 12 residues. Germline values: CDR1 SGHAT, CDR2 FQNNGV. The chain's CDR3 is CASSEDRVVQYF. The CDR3 DNA sequence: TGTGCCAGCAGTGAAGACAGAGTAGTTCAGTACTTC.

This clonotype was recorded many times. This chain links TRBV4-3 with TRBJ1-3; D possibly corresponds to TRBD1 (6 bases). The CDR3 spans 16 residues. Germline V gene lookup returns CDR1 LGHNA and CDR2 YSLEER. With 0 bases removed from V and 5 bases from J, the gap between germline ends came to 14 bases. The CDR3 loop is CASSQDTGFKRNTIYF. The CDR3 DNA is TGCGCCAGCAGCCAAGATACAGGGTTTAAGAGAAACACCATATATTTT.

The gene calls are TRBV5-5 and TRBJ1-5; D not resolved. Trimming cost V 4 bases and J 7 bases, with 21 bases left between them. The CDR3 length is 16 residues. Germline V gene lookup returns CDR1 SGHKS and CDR2 YYEKEE (reference sequence). CDR3 protein: CASSPSIRADKQPQHF. The CDR3 DNA reads as TGTGCCAGCAGCCCAAGTATTCGTGCTGACAAACAGCCCCAGCATTTT.

With regard to this clonotype: One end of the junction is discordant with germline, which a read error may explain. This chain joins TRBV4-2 and TRBJ2-1; 14 bases fit TRBD2. The CDR3 has 15 amino acids. Germline loops: CDR1 LGHNA, CDR2 YNFKEQ. The CDR3 DNA reads TGTGCCAGCAGTCCCGGGACTAGCGGGAGCCTGGGGCAGTCCTTC. It is translated as CASSPGTSGSLGQSF.

The CDR3 protein is CASSLIGGGNSPLHF. CDR3 DNA: TGTGCCAGCAGCTTAATCGGGGGGGGGAATTCACCCCTCCACTTT. This sequence joins TRBV5-4 and TRBJ1-6, with a tentative D call TRBD1 (5 bases). V was shortened by 2 bases and J by 7 bases, with 13 bases between the two germline ends. This CDR3 contains 15 residues. CDR1 and CDR2 from the germline V gene are SGHNT and YYREEE (reference sequence). The full variable domain, rest sourced from reference TRBV5-4 and TRBJ1-6, is ETGVTQSPTHLIKTRGQQVTLRCSSQSGHNTVSWYQQALGQGPQFIFQYYREEENGRGNFPPRFSGLQFPNYSSELNVNALELDDSALYLCASSLIGGGNSPLHFGNGTRLTVT.

This clonotype was seen just once. This could be a read error, since a much larger clone is one nucleotide away. The V and J genes are TRBV4-2 and TRBJ2-1; D is perhaps TRBD2 (6 bases). Trimming pared 1 base from V and 2 bases from J, leaving 15 bases between. This CDR3 is 17 amino acids long. Germline CDR1 LGHNA, CDR2 YNFKEQ. In DNA form, the CDR3 reads TGTGCCAGCAGCCAAGGTCGTCGGCGGGAACCCTACAATGAGCAGTTCTTC. It translates to CASSQGRRREPYNEQFF.

This clonotype was detected many times. The chain employs TRBV6-5 and TRBJ2-7; 10 nucleotides match TRBD2. In germline, CDR1 is MNHEY, CDR2 SVGAGI. This CDR3 region has 16 residues. V trimming: 1 base; J trimming: 4 bases; junction bases outside the gene matches: 7. The CDR3 DNA reads as TGTGCCAGCAGTTACTTGTCGGCTAGCGGGGGTTACGAGCAGTACTTC. Its translation: CASSYLSASGGYEQYF.

This clonotype showed up many times. The chain combines TRBV4-2 with TRBJ1-6; TRBD1 aligns across 7 bases. CDR3 length equals 16 residues. V was clipped by 1 base and J by 6 bases; unmatched bases: 6. CDR1 and CDR2 (germline): LGHNA, YNFKEQ. DNA for the CDR3: TGTGCCAGCAGCCAAGCAGCCGGGACAGTTAATTCACCCCTCCACTTT. Amino acids: CASSQAAGTVNSPLHF.

Regarding this clonotype: A much larger clone differs by one base, so this may be a read error. The rearrangement links TRBV6-2 or TRBV6-3 to TRBJ2-2; D may be TRBD2 (6 bases). Trimming took 7 bases from V and 6 from J, leaving 12 bases between them. Germline V gene sequence: CDR1 MNHEY, CDR2 SVGEGT. The length of the CDR3 is 13 residues. CDR3 protein: CASKGGHAGELFF. The CDR3 nucleotides read TGTGCCAGCAAAGGAGGGCACGCCGGGGAGCTGTTTTTT.

This clonotype was seen many times. This chain uses TRBV4-1 with TRBJ2-2; D gene ambiguous. V lost 0 bases, J lost 2 bases, and 4 bases lay in between. CDR3 length equals 14 residues. Germline CDR1 reads MGHRA; CDR2 reads YSYEKL. In DNA form, the CDR3 reads TGCGCCAGCAGCCAAGAAGATAACACCGGGGAGCTGTTTTTT. Encoded protein: CASSQEDNTGELFF.

About this clonotype itself: Since a much larger clone is just one base distant, this may be a read error. The chain has TRBV14 and TRBJ2-7; a possible D gene is TRBD2 (5 bases). From germline, CDR1 is SGHDN and CDR2 FVKESK. V lost 3 bases to trimming and J lost 3 bases, with 9 bases between them. The CDR3 is 13 residues long. This CDR3 is CASSHGIHYEQYF. CDR3 nucleotide sequence: TGTGCCAGCAGCCACGGGATCCACTACGAGCAGTACTTC.

The sample holds a few counts of this clonotype. V is TRBV28 and J is TRBJ1-2, with 8 bases aligning to TRBD1. This CDR3 has 13 amino acids. Germline assignment: CDR1 MDHEN and CDR2 SYDVKM. V shed 7 bases, J shed 7 bases, and the junction held 8 bases outside the gene matches. The CDR3 nucleotides read TGTGCCAGCATCAAAACAGGGGGTATTGGCTACACCTTC. Amino acids: CASIKTGGIGYTF.

As regards this clonotype: Likely a read error: the CDR3 ends without its conserved phenylalanine or tryptophan. The V gene is TRBV11-2, the J gene TRBJ1-4, with 8 positions matching TRBD1. CDR1 is SGHAT and CDR2 is FQNNGV in the germline V gene. CDR3 length: 14 amino acids. The CDR3 spells CDSSPDRDEKKLFL. CDR3 coding DNA: TGCGACAGCAGCCCGGACAGGGATGAGAAAAAACTGTTTCTT.

The V and J genes are TRBV5-1 and TRBJ1-4; D is unclear. V lost 0 bases and J 0 bases, leaving 9 bases between the germline ends. The CDR3 covers 16 residues. The germline gives CDR1 SGHRS, CDR2 YFSETQ. The CDR3, as DNA: TGCGCCAGCAGCTTGGTAACACGAGCAACTAATGAAAAACTGTTTTTT. The encoded protein is CASSLVTRATNEKLFF.

To note about this clonotype: The conserved closing phenylalanine or tryptophan is absent in this CDR3, likely reflecting a read error. The chain employs TRBV6-2 or TRBV6-3 and TRBJ1-2; D might be TRBD1 (6 bases). The CDR3 spans 11 residues. The V and J ends lost 5 bases and 8 bases respectively, with 9 bases between them. Germline-derived CDR1 and CDR2 are MNHEY and SVGEGT. The CDR3 DNA is TGTGCCAGCAGTACAGGGTACGGCTACACCTTA. Protein sequence: CASSTGYGYTL.

As to this clonotype: A junction boundary mismatches the germline segment, possibly from a read error. The V and J genes are TRBV11-2 and TRBJ2-7, with 10 bases aligning to TRBD2. This CDR3 contains 13 residues. Germline values: CDR1 SGHAT, CDR2 FQNNGV. The CDR3 sequence: CANSLAGAFEQYF. As DNA, the CDR3 is TGTGCCAACAGTCTAGCGGGAGCCTTCGAGCAGTATTTC. Full variable domain (outside the CDR3, taken from reference TRBV11-2 and TRBJ2-7): EAGVAQSPRYKIIEKRQSVAFWCNPISGHATLYWYQQILGQGPKLLIQFQNNGVVDDSQLPKDRFSAERLKGVDSTLKIQPAKLEDSAVYLCANSLAGAFEQYFGPGTRLTVT.

This clonotype was seen many times. This chain connects TRBV29-1 to TRBJ1-3; D ambiguous. This CDR3 is built from 13 residues. With 3 bases removed from V and 4 bases from J, the gap between germline ends came to 10 bases. Per germline, CDR1 SQVTM and CDR2 ANQGSEA. The CDR3, as DNA: TGCAGCGTTGAGGAGACGGGAGGAAACACCATATATTTT. Protein sequence: CSVEETGGNTIYF.

With regard to this clonotype: This is likely a read error, given that the CDR3 carries no conserved phenylalanine or tryptophan at its end. The V gene is TRBV6-5, the J gene TRBJ2-3, with D perhaps being TRBD1 or TRBD2 (5 bases each). CDR1 and CDR2 from the germline V gene are MNHEY and SVGAGI. There are 15 residues in the CDR3. This chain's CDR3 is CPSSYSPGTADTQYY. The CDR3 coding sequence is TGTCCCAGCAGTTACTCGCCAGGGACCGCAGATACGCAGTATTAT.

The V gene is TRBV5-5, the J gene TRBJ2-5, with 10 bases matching TRBD2. The germline CDR1 and CDR2 sequences are SGHKS and YYEKEE (reference sequence). The CDR3 has 19 residues. J was trimmed by 5 bases and V by 3 bases; bases with no gene match: 19. The CDR3 DNA reads as TGTGCCAGCAGCTGGGACAGAGGGACTAGCGAACTAAGTAGGGAGACCCAGTACTTC. As protein: CASSWDRGTSELSRETQYF.

Concerning this clonotype: Since a much larger clone is just one base distant, this may be a read error. The chain employs TRBV12-3 or TRBV12-4 and TRBJ2-5; D uncertain. The CDR3 length is 11 residues. This CDR3 is CGSNVGETQYF. DNA for the CDR3: TGTGGCAGCAATGTTGGGGAGACCCAGTACTTC.

J is TRBJ2-3 and V is TRBV4-1, with TRBD2 matching over 12 bases. The CDR3 totals 15 residues. Germline V gives CDR1 MGHRA, CDR2 YSYEKL. J was trimmed by 4 bases and V by 2 bases; bases with no gene match: 1. As DNA, the CDR3 is TGCGCCAGCAGCCAACTAGCGGGAGGGCCAGATACGCAGTATTTT. Amino acids: CASSQLAGGPDTQYF.

The gene calls are TRBV12-3 or TRBV12-4 and TRBJ1-2; D is possibly TRBD1 (5 bases). The CDR3 spans 13 residues. V shed 5 bases and J shed 4 bases, with 11 bases lying between them. Here the CDR3 reads CASSRREAYGYTF. The CDR3 DNA reads as TGTGCCAGCAGTCGCAGGGAGGCCTATGGCTACACCTTC.

V usage is TRBV11-2 and J usage is TRBJ2-3; unclear D gene. Germline V gene data show CDR1 as SGHAT and CDR2 as FQNNGV. The CDR3 length is 15 residues. V lost 5 bases to trimming and J lost 3 bases, with 15 bases between them. The CDR3 DNA follows: TGTGCCAGCAGCCCACGCCCAATGGGAACAGATACGCAGTATTTT. Translated, it gives CASSPRPMGTDTQYF.

With regard to this clonotype: Germline is not matched at one junction end, which may reflect a read error. The chain links TRBV11-2 to TRBJ2-2; D might be TRBD2 (5 bases). The CDR3 is 13 residues long. CDR1 and CDR2 from the germline V gene are SGHAT and FQNNGV. CDR3 sequence reads: CVSSDWVAGELLF. The CDR3 region has the DNA TGTGTCAGCAGCGATTGGGTGGCCGGGGAGCTGTTGTTT.

This clonotype was seen many times. This chain connects TRBV6-2 or TRBV6-3 to TRBJ1-1; D is ambiguous. V was clipped by 6 bases and J by 7 bases, with 18 bases between them. The germline V gene has CDR1 MNHEY and CDR2 SVGEGT. The CDR3 consists of 14 residues. The DNA for the CDR3 is TGTGCCAGCAGCTTAACAGCGAACAAACTTGAAGCTTTCTTT. Translation gives CASSLTANKLEAFF.

This chain's CDR3 is CATGDGVQHF. The CDR3 DNA sequence: TGTGCCACGGGTGACGGGGTTCAGCATTTT. This rearrangement joins TRBV10-3 to TRBJ1-5, with D unclear. V was trimmed by 10 bases and J by 13 bases, leaving 14 bases between them. Germline CDR1 reads ENHRY; CDR2 reads SYGVKD. This CDR3 has 10 residues.

The chain uses TRBV11-2 and TRBJ2-7; a possible D gene is TRBD1 (5 bases). Germline V lookup: CDR1 SGHAT, CDR2 FQNNGV. Trimming removed 7 bases at V and 3 bases at J, with 7 bases between. This CDR3 contains 11 residues. In DNA, the CDR3 is TGTGCCAGCACCACAGGCTACGAGCAGTACGTC. Protein: CASTTGYEQYV.

The chain uses TRBV6-2 or TRBV6-3 and TRBJ2-1, with D tentatively TRBD1 (6 bases). This CDR3 spans 16 amino acids. V shed 5 bases and J shed 11 bases, with 25 bases lying between them. From germline, CDR1 is MNHEY and CDR2 SVGEGT. Here the CDR3 DNA reads TGTGCCAGCAGTGCCAACAGGGCTCGAGTGAGTAATAAGCAGTTCTTC. Protein product: CASSANRARVSNKQFF.